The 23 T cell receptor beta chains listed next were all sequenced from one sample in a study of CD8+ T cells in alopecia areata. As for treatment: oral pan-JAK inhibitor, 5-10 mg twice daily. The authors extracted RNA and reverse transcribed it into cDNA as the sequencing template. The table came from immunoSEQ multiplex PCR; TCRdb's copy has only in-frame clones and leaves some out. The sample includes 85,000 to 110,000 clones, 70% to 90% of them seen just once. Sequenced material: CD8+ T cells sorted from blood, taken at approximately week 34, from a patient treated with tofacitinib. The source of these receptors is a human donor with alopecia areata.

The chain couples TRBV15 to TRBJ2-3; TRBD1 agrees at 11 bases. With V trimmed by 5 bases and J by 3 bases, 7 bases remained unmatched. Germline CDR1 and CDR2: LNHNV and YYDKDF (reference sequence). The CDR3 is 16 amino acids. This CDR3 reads CATSPRTGGQTDTQYF. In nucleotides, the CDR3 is TGTGCCACCAGCCCCAGGACAGGGGGCCAAACAGATACGCAGTATTTT.

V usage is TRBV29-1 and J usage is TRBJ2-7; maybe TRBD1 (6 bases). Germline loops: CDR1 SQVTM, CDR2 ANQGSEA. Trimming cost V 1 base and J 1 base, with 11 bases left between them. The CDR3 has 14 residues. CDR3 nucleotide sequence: TGCAGCGTTGAAGGCCGGACAGATTCCTACGAGCAGTACTTC. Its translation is CSVEGRTDSYEQYF.

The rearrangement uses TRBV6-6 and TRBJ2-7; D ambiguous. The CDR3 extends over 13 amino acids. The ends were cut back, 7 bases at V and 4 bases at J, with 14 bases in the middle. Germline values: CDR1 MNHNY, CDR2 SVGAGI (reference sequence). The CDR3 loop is CASTLGIGYEQYF. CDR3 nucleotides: TGTGCCAGCACTCTGGGTATCGGGTACGAGCAGTACTTC.

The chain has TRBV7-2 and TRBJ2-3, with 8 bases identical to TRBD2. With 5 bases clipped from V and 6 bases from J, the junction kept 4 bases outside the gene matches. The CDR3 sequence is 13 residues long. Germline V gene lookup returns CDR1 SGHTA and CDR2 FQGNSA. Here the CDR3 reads CASSPGGPDTQYF. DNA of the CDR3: TGTGCCAGCAGCCCGGGGGGGCCCGATACGCAGTATTTT.

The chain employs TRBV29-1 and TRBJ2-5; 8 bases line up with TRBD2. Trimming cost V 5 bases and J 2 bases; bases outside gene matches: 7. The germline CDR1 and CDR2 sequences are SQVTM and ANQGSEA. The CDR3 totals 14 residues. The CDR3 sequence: CSVRIAGTQETQYF. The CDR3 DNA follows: TGCAGCGTTCGTATAGCGGGGACACAAGAGACCCAGTACTTC.

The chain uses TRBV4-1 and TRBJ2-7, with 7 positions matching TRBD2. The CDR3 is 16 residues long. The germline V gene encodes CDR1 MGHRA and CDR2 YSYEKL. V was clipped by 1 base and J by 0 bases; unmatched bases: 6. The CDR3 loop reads CASSQATSHSSYEQYF. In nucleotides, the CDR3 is TGCGCCAGCAGCCAAGCGACTAGCCATAGCTCCTACGAGCAGTACTTC.

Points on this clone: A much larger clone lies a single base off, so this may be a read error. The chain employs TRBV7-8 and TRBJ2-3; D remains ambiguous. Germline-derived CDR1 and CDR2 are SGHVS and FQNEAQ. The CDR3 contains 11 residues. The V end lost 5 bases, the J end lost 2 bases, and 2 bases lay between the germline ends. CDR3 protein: CASSNTDTQYF. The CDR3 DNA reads TGTGCCAGCAGCAACACAGATACGCAGTATTTT.

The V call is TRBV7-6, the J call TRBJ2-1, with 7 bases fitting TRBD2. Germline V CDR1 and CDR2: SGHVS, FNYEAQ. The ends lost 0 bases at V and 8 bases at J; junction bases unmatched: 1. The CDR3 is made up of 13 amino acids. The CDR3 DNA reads TGTGCCAGCAGCTTAGCGGGAGGGGATGAGCAGTTCTTC. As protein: CASSLAGGDEQFF.

CDR3 in DNA: TGTGCCAGCAGTGACCGGGACAATTATAGCAATCAGCCCCAGCATTTT. This sequence encodes CASSDRDNYSNQPQHF. This chain uses TRBV6-1 with TRBJ1-5; D is possibly TRBD1 (6 bases). Trimming pared 3 bases from V and 0 bases from J, leaving 12 bases between. The CDR3 length is 16 residues. The V gene's germline CDR1 is MNHNS and CDR2 SASEGT.

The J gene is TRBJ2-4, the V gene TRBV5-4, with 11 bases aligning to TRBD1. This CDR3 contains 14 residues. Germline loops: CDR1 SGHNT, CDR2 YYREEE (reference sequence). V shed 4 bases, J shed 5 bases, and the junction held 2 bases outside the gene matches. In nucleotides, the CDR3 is TGTGCCAGCAGCGGACAGGGGGCCGAAAACATTCAGTACTTC. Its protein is CASSGQGAENIQYF. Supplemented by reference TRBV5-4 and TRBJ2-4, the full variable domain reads ETGVTQSPTHLIKTRGQQVTLRCSSQSGHNTVSWYQQALGQGPQFIFQYYREEENGRGNFPPRFSGLQFPNYSSELNVNALELDDSALYLCASSGQGAENIQYFGAGTRLSVL.

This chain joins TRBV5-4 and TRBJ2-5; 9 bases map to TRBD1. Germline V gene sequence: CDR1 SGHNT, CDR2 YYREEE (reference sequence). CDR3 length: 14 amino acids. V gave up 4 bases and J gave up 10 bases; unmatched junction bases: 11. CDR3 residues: CASSPEGQGGGQYF. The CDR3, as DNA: TGTGCCAGCAGCCCGGAGGGACAGGGTGGGGGCCAGTACTTC.

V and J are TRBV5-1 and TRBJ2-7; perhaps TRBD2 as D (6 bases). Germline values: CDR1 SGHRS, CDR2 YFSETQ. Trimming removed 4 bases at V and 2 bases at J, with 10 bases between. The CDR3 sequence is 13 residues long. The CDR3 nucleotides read TGCGCCAGCAGCCCCTCGGGGGCCTACGAGCAGTACTTC. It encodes CASSPSGAYEQYF.

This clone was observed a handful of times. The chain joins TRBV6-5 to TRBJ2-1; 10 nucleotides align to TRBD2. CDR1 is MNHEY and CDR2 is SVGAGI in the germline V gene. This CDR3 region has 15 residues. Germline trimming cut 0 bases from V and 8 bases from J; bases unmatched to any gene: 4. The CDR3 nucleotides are TGTGCCAGCAGTTACTCGCCTAGCGGGAGCGATGAGCAGTTCTTC. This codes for CASSYSPSGSDEQFF.

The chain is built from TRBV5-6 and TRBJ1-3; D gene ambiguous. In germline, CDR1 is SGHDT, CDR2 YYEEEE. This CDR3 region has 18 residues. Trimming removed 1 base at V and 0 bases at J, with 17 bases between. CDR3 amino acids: CASSLKQLGRDSGNTIYF. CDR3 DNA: TGTGCCAGCAGCTTGAAACAATTAGGGCGGGACTCTGGAAACACCATATATTTT.

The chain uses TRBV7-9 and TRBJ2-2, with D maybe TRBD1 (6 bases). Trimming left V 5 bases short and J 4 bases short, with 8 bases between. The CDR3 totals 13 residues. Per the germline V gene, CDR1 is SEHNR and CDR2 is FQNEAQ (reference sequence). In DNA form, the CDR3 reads TGTGCCAGCAGCCTAGGGGGCACCGGGGAGCTGTTTTTT. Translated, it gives CASSLGGTGELFF.

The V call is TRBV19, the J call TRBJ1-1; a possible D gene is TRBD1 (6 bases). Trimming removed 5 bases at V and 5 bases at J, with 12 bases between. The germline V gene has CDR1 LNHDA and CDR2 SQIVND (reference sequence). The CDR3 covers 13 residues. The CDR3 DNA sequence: TGTGCCAGTAGTCCCACAGGGAAGACTGAAGCTTTCTTT. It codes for CASSPTGKTEAFF.

CDR3 protein: CASGLERTGTSTDTQYF. The DNA of the CDR3 is TGTGCTAGTGGTTTGGAGCGGACGGGGACCAGCACAGATACGCAGTATTTT. V is TRBV12-5 and J is TRBJ2-3; D tentatively reads TRBD1 or TRBD2 (5 bases each). The CDR3 spans 17 residues. CDR1 and CDR2 from the germline V gene are LGHNT and FRNRAP. Trimming removed 1 base from V and 0 bases from J, with 14 bases in between.

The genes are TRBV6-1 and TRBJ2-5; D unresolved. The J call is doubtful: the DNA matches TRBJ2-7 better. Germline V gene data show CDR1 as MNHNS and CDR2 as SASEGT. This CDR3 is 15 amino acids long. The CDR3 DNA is TGTGCCAGCAGAGCTGTGGGCAGCAGCTCCTACGAGCAGTACTTC. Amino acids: CASRAVGSSSYEQYF.

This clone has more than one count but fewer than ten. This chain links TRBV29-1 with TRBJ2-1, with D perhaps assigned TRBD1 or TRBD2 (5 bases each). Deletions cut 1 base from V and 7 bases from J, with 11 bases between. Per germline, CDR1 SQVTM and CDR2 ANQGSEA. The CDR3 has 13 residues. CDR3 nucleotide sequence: TGCAGCGTTGAAGTTTCGGGGCTAAATGAGCAGTTCTTC. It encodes CSVEVSGLNEQFF.

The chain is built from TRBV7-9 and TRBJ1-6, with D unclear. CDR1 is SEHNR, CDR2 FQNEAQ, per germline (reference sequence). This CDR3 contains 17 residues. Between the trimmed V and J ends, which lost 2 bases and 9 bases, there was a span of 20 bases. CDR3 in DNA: TGTGCCAGCAGCTTATACCTTTCGGGAGAGGGTGCTTCACCCCTCCACTTT. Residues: CASSLYLSGEGASPLHF.

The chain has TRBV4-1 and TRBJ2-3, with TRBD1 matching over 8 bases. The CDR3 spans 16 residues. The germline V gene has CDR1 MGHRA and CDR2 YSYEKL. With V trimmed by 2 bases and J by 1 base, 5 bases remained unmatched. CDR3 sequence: CASSQSPQGGTDTQYF. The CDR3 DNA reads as TGCGCCAGCAGCCAAAGCCCACAGGGGGGCACAGATACGCAGTATTTT.

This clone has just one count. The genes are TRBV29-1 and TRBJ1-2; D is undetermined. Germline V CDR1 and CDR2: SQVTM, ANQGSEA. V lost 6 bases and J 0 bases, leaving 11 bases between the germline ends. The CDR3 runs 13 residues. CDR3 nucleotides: TGCAGCGTAGCGGACGGAGCTAACTATGGCTACACCTTC. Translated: CSVADGANYGYTF.

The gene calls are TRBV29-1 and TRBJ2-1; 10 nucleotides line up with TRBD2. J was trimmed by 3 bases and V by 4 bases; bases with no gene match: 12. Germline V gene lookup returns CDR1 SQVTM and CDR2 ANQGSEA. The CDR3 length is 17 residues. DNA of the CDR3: TGCAGCGTTGTTGTATTGAGCGGGGGGGCCGTCTACAATGAGCAGTTCTTC. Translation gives CSVVVLSGGAVYNEQFF.